This TCR beta chain was profiled in a study of shared clonotypes between healthy human individuals. Whole-study results and caveats: Some naive CD4 clonotypes, around 5%, turned up in common across several donors.

Only in-frame clones appear in the TCRdb table, and some are missing; sequencing was by immunoSEQ multiplex PCR. The repertoire consists of 1,400,000 or so clones, with approximately 98.5% occurring once and the leading ten covering approximately 0.4%. The CDR3 sequence is 11 residues long. V lost 8 bases, J lost 7 bases, and 9 bases lay in between. CDR1 SNHLY and CDR2 FYNNEI come from the germline V gene. Details on this clone: Its target is unknown.

The chain carries TRBV2 and TRBJ2-1; a possible D gene is TRBD2 (6 bases). The sequence was obtained from a man younger than 45 in good health. Sample: naive CD4+ T cells sorted from blood. The sample's subset: CD45RA+ positively selected. CDR3 loop: CASLGGNEQFF. In nucleotides, the CDR3 is TGTGCCAGCCTGGGGGGAAATGAGCAGTTCTTC.